This TCR beta chain was recorded in a study of blood T cells in healthy people across ages. For the second PCR, which ran for 7 to 11 cycles, a sample-barcoded 5' primer and a J-beta primer mix were used. Using its own MiXCR run on the 5' RACE reads, TCRdb lists one record per CDR3 protein. The repertoire holds more than 450,000 distinct CDR3 sequences, with about 28% as singletons. These data were also reused for a study on T cells of mothers and their children.

The clonotype comes from a boy younger than 10 in good health. Sequencing was done on a sample of blood.

This CDR3 is CASSLGRGANSPLHF. As DNA, the CDR3 is TGTGCCAGCAGCTTAGGCAGGGGAGCCAATTCACCCCTCCACTTT. The V and J genes are TRBV7-9 and TRBJ1-6; a possible D gene is TRBD1 (6 bases). Germline values: CDR1 SEHNR, CDR2 FQNEAQ (reference sequence). V was pared by 1 base and J by 7 bases, with 11 bases between. CDR3 length: 15 residues.